The rows below give T cell receptor beta chains drawn from one sample of a study of blood T cell repertoires in COVID-19. Measured with immunoSEQ multiplex PCR; TCRdb has only the in-frame clones, and not every one. This table has approximately 12,000 clones, approximately 80% appearing once. What was sequenced was peripheral blood. These receptors came from a man older than 75 with acute or convalescent COVID-19. The conserved cysteine and the conserved F or W are not part of the CDR3 here.

v_call: TRBV4-1
cdr3_aa: ASSQATGENYGYT

v_call: TRBV19
cdr3_aa: ASSIDHTSELF

v_call: TRBV5-1
cdr3_aa: ASSAADITDTQY

v_call: TRBV2
cdr3_aa: ASSGWASGSDTQY

v_call: TRBV5-6
cdr3_aa: ASSLEGLAGVETQY

v_call: TRBV19
cdr3_aa: ASRNRDRSAEAF

v_call: TRBV7-3
cdr3_aa: ASSLAGLNTGELF

v_call: TRBV19
cdr3_aa: ASGSATLSGANVLT

v_call: TRBV28
cdr3_aa: ASSLGGELGEQF

v_call: TRBV7-9
cdr3_aa: ASSSAGTGKHGYT

v_call: TRBV7-3
cdr3_aa: ASSLNRGTGELF

v_call: TRBV20-1
cdr3_aa: SAIHGVEQF

v_call: TRBV7-9
cdr3_aa: ASSEFDYEQY

v_call: TRBV28
cdr3_aa: ACRDTLSSNQPQH

v_call: TRBV7-3
cdr3_aa: ASSLNARDTNSPLH

v_call: TRBV15
cdr3_aa: ATGGRKNSPLH

v_call: TRBV9
cdr3_aa: ASSVFGSGAQETQY

v_call: TRBV7-3
cdr3_aa: ASSTPTLPTPSYEQY

v_call: TRBV6-5
cdr3_aa: ASSFQGTGDGYT

v_call: TRBV18
cdr3_aa: ASSPRGTGSYEQY

v_call: TRBV5-4
cdr3_aa: ASSSDSRGSYT

v_call: TRBV7-9
cdr3_aa: ASSLSDRLNGYT

v_call: TRBV5-1
cdr3_aa: ASWTGNTEAF

v_call: TRBV7-9
cdr3_aa: ASSLLQGARELF

v_call: TRBV30
cdr3_aa: AWNRDRGLYTGELF

v_call: TRBV21-1
cdr3_aa: ASSLRGGLGETQY

v_call: TRBV18
cdr3_aa: ASSPQGRREAYTGELF

v_call: TRBV5-6
cdr3_aa: ASSLPTGSSYNEQF

v_call: TRBV25-1
cdr3_aa: ASSDVGPQETQY